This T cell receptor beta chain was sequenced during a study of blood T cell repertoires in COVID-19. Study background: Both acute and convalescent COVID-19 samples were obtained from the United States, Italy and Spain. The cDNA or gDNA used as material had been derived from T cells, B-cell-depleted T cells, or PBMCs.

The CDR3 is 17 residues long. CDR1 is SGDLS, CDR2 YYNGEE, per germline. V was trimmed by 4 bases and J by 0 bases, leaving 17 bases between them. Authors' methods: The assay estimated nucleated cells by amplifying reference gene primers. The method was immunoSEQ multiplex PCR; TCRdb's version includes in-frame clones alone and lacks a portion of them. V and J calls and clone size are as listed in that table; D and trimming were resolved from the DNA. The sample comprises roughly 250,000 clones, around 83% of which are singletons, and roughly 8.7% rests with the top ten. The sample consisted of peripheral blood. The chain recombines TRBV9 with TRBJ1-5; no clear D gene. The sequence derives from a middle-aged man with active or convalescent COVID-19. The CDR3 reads CASSPEGGGNSNQPQHF. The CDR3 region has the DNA TGTGCCAGCAGCCCGGAGGGTGGTGGGAATAGCAATCAGCCCCAGCATTTT.